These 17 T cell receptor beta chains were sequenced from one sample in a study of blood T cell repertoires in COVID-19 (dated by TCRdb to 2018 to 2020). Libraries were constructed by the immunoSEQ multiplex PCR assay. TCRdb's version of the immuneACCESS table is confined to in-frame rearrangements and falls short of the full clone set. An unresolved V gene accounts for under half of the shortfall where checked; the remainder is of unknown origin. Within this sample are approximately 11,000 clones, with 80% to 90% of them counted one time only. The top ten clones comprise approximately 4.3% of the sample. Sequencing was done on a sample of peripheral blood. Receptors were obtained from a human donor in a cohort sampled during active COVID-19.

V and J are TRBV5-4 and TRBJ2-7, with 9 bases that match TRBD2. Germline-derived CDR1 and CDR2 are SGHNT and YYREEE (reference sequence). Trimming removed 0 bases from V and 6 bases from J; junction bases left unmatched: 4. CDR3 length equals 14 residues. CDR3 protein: CASSLGLAAAEQYF. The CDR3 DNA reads TGTGCCAGCAGCTTGGGACTAGCGGCAGCCGAGCAGTACTTC.

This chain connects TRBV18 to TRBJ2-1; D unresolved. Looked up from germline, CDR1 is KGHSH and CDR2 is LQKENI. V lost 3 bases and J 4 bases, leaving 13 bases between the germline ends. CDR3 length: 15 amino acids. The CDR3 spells CASSPLTVEYNEQFF. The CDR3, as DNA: TGTGCCAGCTCACCCTTAACAGTCGAATACAATGAGCAGTTCTTC.

CDR3 sequence reads: CASSLGLAGGSTQYF. The CDR3 region has the DNA TGTGCCAGCAGTTTAGGGTTAGCGGGTGGAAGTACGCAGTATTTT. V usage is TRBV28 and J usage is TRBJ2-3, with TRBD2 identical over 7 bases. The V segment lost 2 bases and the J segment 8 bases; nucleotides outside the gene matches: 10. Germline V gives CDR1 MDHEN, CDR2 SYDVKM. The CDR3 is 15 amino acids.

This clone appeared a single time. As DNA, the CDR3 is TGTGCCAGCAGCTCCAGGGTTCAAAACACCATATATTTT. It is translated as CASSSRVQNTIYF. V gene TRBV7-2 combines with J gene TRBJ1-3; D possibly corresponds to TRBD1 (5 bases). This CDR3 has 13 residues. CDR1 is SGHTA and CDR2 is FQGNSA in the germline V gene. V was pared by 4 bases and J by 6 bases, with 10 bases between.

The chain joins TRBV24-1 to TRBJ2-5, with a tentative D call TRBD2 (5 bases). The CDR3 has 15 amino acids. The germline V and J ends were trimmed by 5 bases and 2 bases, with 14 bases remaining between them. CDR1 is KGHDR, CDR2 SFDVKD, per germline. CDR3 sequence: CATSVEAAVQETQYF. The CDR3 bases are TGTGCCACCAGTGTCGAGGCAGCGGTTCAAGAGACCCAGTACTTC.

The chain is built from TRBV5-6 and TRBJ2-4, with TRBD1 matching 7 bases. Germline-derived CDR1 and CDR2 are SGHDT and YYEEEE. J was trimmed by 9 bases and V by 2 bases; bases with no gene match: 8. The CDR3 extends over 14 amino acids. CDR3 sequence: CASSFAGTVGIQYF. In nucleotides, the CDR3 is TGTGCCAGCAGCTTCGCCGGGACAGTGGGCATTCAGTACTTC.

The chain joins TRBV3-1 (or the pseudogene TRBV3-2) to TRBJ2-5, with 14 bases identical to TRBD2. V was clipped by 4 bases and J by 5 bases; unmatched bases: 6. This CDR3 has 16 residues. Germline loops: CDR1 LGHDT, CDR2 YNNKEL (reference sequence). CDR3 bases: TGTGCCAGCAGCCTACGACTAGCGGGAGGGGTGGAGACCCAGTACTTC. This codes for CASSLRLAGGVETQYF.

In DNA form, the CDR3 reads TGTGCCAGCAGCGTAGTGTCCGGGAGGGAATCCTACAATGAGCAGTTCTTC. Its protein is CASSVVSGRESYNEQFF. V gene TRBV9 combines with J gene TRBJ2-1; 8 bases are a match to TRBD2. Trimming cost V 0 bases and J 1 base; bases outside gene matches: 6. Germline assignment: CDR1 SGDLS and CDR2 YYNGEE. The CDR3 has 17 amino acids.

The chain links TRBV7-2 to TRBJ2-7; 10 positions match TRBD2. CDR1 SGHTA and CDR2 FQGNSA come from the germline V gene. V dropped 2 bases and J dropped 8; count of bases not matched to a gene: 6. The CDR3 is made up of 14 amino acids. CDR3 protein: CASSLPASGSKQYF. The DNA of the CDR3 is TGTGCCAGCAGCTTACCCGCTAGCGGGAGCAAGCAGTACTTC.

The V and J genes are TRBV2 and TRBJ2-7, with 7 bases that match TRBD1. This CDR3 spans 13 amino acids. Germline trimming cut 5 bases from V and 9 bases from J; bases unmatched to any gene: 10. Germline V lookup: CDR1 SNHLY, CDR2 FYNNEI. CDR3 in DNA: TGTGCCAGCAGTTCGGGACAGCCTGACGGGCAGTACTTC. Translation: CASSSGQPDGQYF.

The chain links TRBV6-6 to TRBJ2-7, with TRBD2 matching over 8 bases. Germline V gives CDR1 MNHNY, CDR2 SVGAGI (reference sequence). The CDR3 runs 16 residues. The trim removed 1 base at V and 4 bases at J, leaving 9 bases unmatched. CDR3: CASSYWISGTYYEQYF. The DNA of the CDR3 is TGTGCCAGCAGTTACTGGATTAGCGGGACCTATTACGAGCAGTACTTC.

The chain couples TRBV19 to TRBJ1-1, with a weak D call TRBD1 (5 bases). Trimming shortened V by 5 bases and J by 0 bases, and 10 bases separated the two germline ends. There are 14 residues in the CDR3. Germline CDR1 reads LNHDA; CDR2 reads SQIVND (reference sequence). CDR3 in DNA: TGTGCCAGTAGTTTAAAGACAGTGAACACTGAAGCTTTCTTT. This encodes CASSLKTVNTEAFF.

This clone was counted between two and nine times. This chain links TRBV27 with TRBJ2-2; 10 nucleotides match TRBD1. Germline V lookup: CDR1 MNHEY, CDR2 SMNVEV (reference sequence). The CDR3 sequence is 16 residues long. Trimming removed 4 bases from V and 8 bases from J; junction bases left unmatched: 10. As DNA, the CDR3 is TGTGCCAGCAGTTCCCAAAGCGGGACAGGGGTTGGGGAGCTGTTTTTT. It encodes CASSSQSGTGVGELFF.

The CDR3 reads CASRFDSNSPLHF. CDR3 DNA sequence: TGCGCCAGCAGATTTGACAGTAATTCACCCCTCCACTTT. The chain carries TRBV5-1 and TRBJ1-6; perhaps TRBD1 as D (5 bases). Germline V lookup: CDR1 SGHRS, CDR2 YFSETQ. The CDR3 sequence is 13 residues long. Trimming removed 5 bases at V and 6 bases at J, with 9 bases between.

CDR3 region: CASSMIGTSGIYSMAGELFF. As DNA, the CDR3 is TGTGCCAGCAGCATGATCGGGACTAGCGGGATTTATTCGATGGCCGGGGAGCTGTTTTTT. This chain joins TRBV5-4 and TRBJ2-2, with 13 bases aligning to TRBD2. The CDR3 runs 20 residues. The ends lost 4 bases at V and 6 bases at J; junction bases unmatched: 18. Per germline, CDR1 SGHNT and CDR2 YYREEE (reference sequence).

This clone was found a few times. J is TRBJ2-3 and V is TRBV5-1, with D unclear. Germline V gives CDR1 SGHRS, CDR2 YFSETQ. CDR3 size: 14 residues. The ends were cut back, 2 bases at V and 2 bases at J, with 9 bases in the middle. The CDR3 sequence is CASSLDMNTDTQYF. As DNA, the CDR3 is TGCGCCAGCAGCTTAGACATGAACACAGATACGCAGTATTTT. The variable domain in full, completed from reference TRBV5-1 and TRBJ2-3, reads KAGVTQTPRYLIKTRGQQVTLSCSPISGHRSVSWYQQTPGQGLQFLFEYFSETQRNKGNFPGRFSGRQFSNSRSEMNVSTLELGDSALYLCASSLDMNTDTQYFGPGTRLTVL.

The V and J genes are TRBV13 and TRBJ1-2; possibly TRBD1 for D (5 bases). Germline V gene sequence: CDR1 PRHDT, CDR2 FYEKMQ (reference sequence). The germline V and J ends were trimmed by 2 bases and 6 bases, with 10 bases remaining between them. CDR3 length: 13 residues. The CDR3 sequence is CASSLRGTHGYTF. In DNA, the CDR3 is TGTGCCAGCAGCTTAAGGGGAACCCATGGCTACACCTTC.